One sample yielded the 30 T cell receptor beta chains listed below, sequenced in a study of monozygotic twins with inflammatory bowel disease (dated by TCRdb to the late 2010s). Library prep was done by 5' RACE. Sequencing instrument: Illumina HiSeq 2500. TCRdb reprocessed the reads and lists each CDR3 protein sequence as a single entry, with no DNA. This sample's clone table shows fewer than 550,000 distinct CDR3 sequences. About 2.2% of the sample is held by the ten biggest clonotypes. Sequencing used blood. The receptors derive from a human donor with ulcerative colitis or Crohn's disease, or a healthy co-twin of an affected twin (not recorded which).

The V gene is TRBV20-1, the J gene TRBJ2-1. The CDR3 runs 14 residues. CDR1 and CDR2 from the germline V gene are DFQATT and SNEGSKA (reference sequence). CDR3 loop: CSARSRGSYNEQFF.

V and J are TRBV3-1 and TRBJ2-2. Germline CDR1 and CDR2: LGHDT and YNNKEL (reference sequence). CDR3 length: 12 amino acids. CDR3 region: CASRWNTGELFF. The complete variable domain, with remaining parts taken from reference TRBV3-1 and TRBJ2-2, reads DTAVSQTPKYLVTQMGNDKSIKCEQNLGHDTMYWYKQDSKKFLKIMFSYNNKELIINETVPNRFSPKSPDKAHLNLHINSLELGDSAVYFCASRWNTGELFFGEGSRLTVL.

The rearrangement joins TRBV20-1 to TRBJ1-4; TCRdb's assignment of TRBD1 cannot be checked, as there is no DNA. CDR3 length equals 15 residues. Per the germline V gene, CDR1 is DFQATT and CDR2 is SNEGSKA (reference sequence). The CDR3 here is CSATQEKGYIEKLFF.

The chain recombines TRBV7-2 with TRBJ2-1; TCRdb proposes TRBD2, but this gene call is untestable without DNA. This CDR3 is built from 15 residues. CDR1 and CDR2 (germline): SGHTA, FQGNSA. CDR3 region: CASSLVTSGSYEQFF.

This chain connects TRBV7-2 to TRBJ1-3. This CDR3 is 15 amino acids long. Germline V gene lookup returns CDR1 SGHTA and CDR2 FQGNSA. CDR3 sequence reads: CASSRLGASGNTIYF.

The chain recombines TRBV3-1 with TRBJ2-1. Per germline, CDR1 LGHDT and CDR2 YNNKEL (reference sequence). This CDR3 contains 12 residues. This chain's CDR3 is CASSQDHSEQFF.

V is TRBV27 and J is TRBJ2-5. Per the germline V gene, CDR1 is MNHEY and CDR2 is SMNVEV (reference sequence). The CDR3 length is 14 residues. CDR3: CASSLQGYQETQYF.

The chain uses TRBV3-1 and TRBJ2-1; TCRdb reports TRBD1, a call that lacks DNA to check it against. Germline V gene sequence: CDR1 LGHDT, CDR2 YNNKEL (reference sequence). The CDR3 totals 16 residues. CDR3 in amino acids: CASSPPGWDRAIEQFF.

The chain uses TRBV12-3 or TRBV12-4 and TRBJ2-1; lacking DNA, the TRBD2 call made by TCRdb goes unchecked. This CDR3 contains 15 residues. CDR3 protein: CASSWGTSGRAKQFF.

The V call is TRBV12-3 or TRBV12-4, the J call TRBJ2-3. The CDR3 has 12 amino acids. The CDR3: CASSSDLYTQYF.

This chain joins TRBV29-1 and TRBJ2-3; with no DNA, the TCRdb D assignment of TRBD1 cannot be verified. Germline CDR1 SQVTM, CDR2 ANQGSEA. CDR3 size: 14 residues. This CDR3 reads CSVSGTGVTDTQYF.

The CDR3 loop is CASSSASDGTGELFF. The chain links TRBV5-4 to TRBJ2-2; no DNA is available, so the TRBD2 call from TCRdb remains unchecked. CDR1 and CDR2 from the germline V gene are SGHNT and YYREEE (reference sequence). CDR3 length: 15 residues.

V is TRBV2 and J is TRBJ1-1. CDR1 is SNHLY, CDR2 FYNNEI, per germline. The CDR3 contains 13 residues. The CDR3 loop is CASSPKGSTEAFF.

CDR3 sequence reads: CASSPNGGSGNTIYF. The chain carries TRBV18 and TRBJ1-3. The CDR3 runs 15 residues. CDR1 and CDR2 from the germline V gene are KGHSH and LQKENI.

CDR3 sequence: CASSFEGIRDEQFF. The rearrangement uses TRBV12-3 or TRBV12-4 and TRBJ2-1; the TRBD2 assignment by TCRdb is unverifiable without DNA. This CDR3 contains 14 residues.

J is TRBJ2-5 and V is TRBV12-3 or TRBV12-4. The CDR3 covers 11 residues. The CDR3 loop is CASSFMETQYF.

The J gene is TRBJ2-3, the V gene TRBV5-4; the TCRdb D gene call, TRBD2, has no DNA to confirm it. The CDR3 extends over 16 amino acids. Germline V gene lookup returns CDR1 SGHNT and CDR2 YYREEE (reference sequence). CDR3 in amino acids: CASSATSGTSTDTQYF. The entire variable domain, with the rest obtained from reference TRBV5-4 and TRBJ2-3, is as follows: ETGVTQSPTHLIKTRGQQVTLRCSSQSGHNTVSWYQQALGQGPQFIFQYYREEENGRGNFPPRFSGLQFPNYSSELNVNALELDDSALYLCASSATSGTSTDTQYFGPGTRLTVL.

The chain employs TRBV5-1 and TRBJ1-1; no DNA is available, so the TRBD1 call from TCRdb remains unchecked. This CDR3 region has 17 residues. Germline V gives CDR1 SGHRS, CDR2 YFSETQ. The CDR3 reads CASSLAGAVGGFAEAFF.

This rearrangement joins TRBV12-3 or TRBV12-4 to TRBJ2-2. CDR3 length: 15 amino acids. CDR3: CASSDDRSWTGELFF.

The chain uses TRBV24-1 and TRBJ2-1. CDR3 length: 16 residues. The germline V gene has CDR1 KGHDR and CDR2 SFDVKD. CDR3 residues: CATSDGSAKTYNEQFF.

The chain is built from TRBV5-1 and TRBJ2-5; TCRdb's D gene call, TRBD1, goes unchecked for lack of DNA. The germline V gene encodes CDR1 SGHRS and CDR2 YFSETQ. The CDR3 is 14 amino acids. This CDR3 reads CASSLEGGQETQYF.

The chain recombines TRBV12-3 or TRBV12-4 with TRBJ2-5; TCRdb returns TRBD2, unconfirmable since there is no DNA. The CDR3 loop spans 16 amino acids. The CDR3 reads CASSLASGGAQETQYF.

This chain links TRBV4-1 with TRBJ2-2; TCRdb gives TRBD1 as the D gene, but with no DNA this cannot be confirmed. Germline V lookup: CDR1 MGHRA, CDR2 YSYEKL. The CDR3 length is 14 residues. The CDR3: CASSHAGGTGELFF.

The CDR3 loop reads CASRRGQGPFFVQPQHF. This sequence joins TRBV6-1 and TRBJ1-5; TCRdb reports TRBD1, a call that lacks DNA to check it against. The CDR3 spans 17 residues. CDR1 is MNHNS, CDR2 SASEGT, per germline.

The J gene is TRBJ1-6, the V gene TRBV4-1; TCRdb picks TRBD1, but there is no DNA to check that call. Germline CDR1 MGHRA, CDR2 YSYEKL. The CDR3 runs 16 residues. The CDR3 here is CASSPQTGTVNSPLHF.

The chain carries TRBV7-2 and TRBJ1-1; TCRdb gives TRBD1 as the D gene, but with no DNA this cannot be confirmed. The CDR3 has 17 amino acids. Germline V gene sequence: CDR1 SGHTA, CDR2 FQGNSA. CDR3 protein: CASSLRDRGRGVAEAFF.

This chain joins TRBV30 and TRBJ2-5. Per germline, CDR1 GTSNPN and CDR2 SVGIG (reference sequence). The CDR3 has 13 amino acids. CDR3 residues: CAWSVQAKETQYF.

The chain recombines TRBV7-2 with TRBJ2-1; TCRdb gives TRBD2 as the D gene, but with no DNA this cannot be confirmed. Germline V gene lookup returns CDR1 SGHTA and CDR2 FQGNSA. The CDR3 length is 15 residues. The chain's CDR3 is CASSPGTSGSLEQFF.

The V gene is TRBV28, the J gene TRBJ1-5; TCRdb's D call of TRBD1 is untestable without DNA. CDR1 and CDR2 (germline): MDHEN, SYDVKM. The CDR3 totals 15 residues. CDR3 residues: CASSLFPGINQPQHF.

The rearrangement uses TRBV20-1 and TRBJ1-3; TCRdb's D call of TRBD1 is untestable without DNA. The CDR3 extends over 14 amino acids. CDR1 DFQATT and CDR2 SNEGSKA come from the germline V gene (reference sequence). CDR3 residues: CSAWDREEENTIYF.